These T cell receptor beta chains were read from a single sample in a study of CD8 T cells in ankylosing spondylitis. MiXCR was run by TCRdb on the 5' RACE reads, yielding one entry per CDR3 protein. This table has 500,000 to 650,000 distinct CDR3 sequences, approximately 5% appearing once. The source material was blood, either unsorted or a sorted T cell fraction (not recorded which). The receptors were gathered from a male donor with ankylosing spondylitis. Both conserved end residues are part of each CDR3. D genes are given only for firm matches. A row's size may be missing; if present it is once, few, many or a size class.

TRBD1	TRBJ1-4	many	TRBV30	TGTGCCTGGGCCGGGACAGGGCGAGAAAAACTGTTTTTT	CAWAGTGREKLFF
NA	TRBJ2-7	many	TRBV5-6	TGTGCCAGCAGCTCCGCGGCCTACGAGCAGTACTTC	CASSSAAYEQYF
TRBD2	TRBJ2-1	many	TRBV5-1	TGCGCCAGTCGCATCCAGGCGGGGGGGTACAATGAGCAGTTCTTC	CASRIQAGGYNEQFF
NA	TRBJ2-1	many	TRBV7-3	TGTGCCAGCAGCTTAATTCTGGGGGGGGCTTTTAATGAGCAGTTCTTC	CASSLILGGAFNEQFF
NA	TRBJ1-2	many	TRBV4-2	TGTGCCAGCAGCCAAGAAAGAGCCCCAGACTATGGCTACACCTTC	CASSQERAPDYGYTF
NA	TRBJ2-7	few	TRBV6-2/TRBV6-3	TGTGCCAGCAGTCCCCAGGAGCGCACCTACGAGCAGTACTTC	CASSPQERTYEQYF
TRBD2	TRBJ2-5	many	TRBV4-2	TGTGCCAGCAGCCTTGCGGGGGACGAGACCCAGTACTTC	CASSLAGDETQYF
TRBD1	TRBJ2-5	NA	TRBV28	TGTGCCAGCAGCTGGACAGGGTGGGAGGAGACCCAGTACTTC	CASSWTGWEETQYF
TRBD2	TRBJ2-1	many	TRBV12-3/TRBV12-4	TGTGCCAGCAGTTTGGCTAGCGGGGGGCACAATGAGCAGTTCTTC	CASSLASGGHNEQFF
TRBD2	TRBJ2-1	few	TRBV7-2	TGTGCCAGCAGACATCCTCCCGGGACTAGCGGGGATGAGCAGTTCTTC	CASRHPPGTSGDEQFF
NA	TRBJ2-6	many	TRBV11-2	TGTGCCAGCAGCTTGTACTCTGGGGCCAACGTCCTGACTTTC	CASSLYSGANVLTF
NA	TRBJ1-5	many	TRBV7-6	TGTGCCAGCAGCTTAGTTTGGGGGGGAAATCAGCCCCAGCATTTT	CASSLVWGGNQPQHF
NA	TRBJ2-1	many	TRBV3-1	TGTGCCAGCAGCCAAGGCAACTCCGGGGCGCTCAATGAGCAGTTCTTC	CASSQGNSGALNEQFF
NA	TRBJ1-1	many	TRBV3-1	TGTGCCAGCAGCCAAGAAGGCGGGGACACTGAAGCTTTCTTT	CASSQEGGDTEAFF
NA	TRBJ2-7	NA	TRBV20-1	TGCTGTGCTAGAGTCAGAGCAGTGGCGCGTGCGGGCTACGAGCAGTACTTC	CCARVRAVARAGYEQYF
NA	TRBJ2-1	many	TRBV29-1	TGCAGCGCTTCTCTGGGAGATGAGCAGTTCTTC	CSASLGDEQFF
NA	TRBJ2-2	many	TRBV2	TGTGCCAGCAACCTTGCGGCGTCCCAGAACACCGGGGAGCTGTTTTTT	CASNLAASQNTGELFF
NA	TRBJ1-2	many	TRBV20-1	TGCAGTGCTTTACAGGGCCGTCACTATGGCTACACCTTC	CSALQGRHYGYTF
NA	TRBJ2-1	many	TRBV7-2	TGTGCCAGCAGCTTAGATAGGGGGGTAGTTTACAATGAGCAGTTCTTC	CASSLDRGVVYNEQFF
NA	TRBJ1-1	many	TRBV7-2	TGTGCCAGCAGCTTATGGCGGACCCGCCAAGCTTTCTTT	CASSLWRTRQAFF
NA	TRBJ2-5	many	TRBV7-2	TGTGCCAGCAGCTCATTCCGGGACGCTCAGTACTTC	CASSSFRDAQYF
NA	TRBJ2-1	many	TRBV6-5	TGTGCCAGCAGTTACTCGGCGTCGGACAATGAGCAGTTCTTC	CASSYSASDNEQFF
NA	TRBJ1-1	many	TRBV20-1	TGCAGTGCTAGAGAGGGCAGTATCACTGAAGCTTTCTTT	CSAREGSITEAFF
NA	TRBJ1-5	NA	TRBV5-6	TGTGCCAGCAGCTCAGGGGCAGATCGACAGCCCCAGCATTTT	CASSSGADRQPQHF
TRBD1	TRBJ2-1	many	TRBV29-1	TGCAGCGTTGTACACCCGGACAGGGGGATTTTGGATGAGCAGTTCTTC	CSVVHPDRGILDEQFF
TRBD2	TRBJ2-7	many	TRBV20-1	TGCAGTGCTCTGGGACTAGCGGGGTCCACCTACGAGCAGTACTTC	CSALGLAGSTYEQYF
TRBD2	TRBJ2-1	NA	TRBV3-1	TGTGCCAGCAGCCAACGCGGGAGCCTGTACAATGAGCAGTTCTTC	CASSQRGSLYNEQFF
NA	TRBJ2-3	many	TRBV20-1	TGCAGTGCTAGAGACCCCCGGTTTCTCGATACGCAGTATTTT	CSARDPRFLDTQYF
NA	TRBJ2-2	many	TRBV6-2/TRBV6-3	TGTGCCAGCATGGGAGATTCCGGGGAGCTGTTTTTT	CASMGDSGELFF
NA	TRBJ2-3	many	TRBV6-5	TGTGCCAGCAGTTACATGGGGGCGGAGGATACGCAGTATTTT	CASSYMGAEDTQYF
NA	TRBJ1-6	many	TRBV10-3	TGTGCCATCAGTGGACAGATGAATTCACCCCTCCACTTT	CAISGQMNSPLHF